This entry describes one T cell receptor beta chain. Its antigen is not known. These data come from a study of OX40 agonist ivuxolimab in advanced cancers. In the study overall: A male proportion of approximately 83% was recorded, with mean age about 62 years and range about 23 to 80. Partial responses were recorded for three patients, including one with hepatocellular carcinoma and two with cutaneous melanoma. General study points: The average count of expanded clones was higher among CD8+ T cells than among CD4+.

The CDR3 sequence is 13 residues long. Germline V lookup: CDR1 PRHDT, CDR2 FYEKMQ (reference sequence). Between the trimmed V and J ends, which lost 8 bases and 7 bases, there was a span of 17 bases. Measured with immunoSEQ multiplex PCR; TCRdb has only the in-frame clones, and not every one. There are 40,000 or so clones in the sample; roughly 85% occur only once, and 21% lies in the top ten. This sequence was found in an adult with an advanced solid tumor such as melanoma, head and neck, liver or kidney cancer. The chain combines TRBV13 with TRBJ1-2; D unresolved. The sample in question was CD4+ or CD8+ T cells sorted from blood, obtained in a trial of the OX40 agonist ivuxolimab. The CDR3 loop is CASDGPETGGYTF. The CDR3 DNA sequence: TGTGCCAGCGACGGGCCCGAAACGGGTGGCTACACCTTC.